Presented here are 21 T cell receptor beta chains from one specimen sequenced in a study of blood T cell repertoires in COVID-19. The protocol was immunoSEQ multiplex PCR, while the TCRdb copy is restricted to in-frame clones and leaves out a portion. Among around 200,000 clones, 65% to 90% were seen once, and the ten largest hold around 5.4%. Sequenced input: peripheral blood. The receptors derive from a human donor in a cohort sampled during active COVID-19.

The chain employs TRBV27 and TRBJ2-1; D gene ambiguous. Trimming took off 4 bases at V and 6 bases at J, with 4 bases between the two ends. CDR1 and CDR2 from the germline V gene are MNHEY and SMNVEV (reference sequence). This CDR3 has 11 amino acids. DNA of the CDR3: TGTGCCAGCAGTTCGTTCAATGAGCAGTTCTTC. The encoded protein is CASSSFNEQFF.

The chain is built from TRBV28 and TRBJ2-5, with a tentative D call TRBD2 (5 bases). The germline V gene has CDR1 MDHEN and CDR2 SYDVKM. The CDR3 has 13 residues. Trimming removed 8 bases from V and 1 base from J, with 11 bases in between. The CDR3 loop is CASGLSGQETQYF. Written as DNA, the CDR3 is TGTGCCAGCGGCTTGAGCGGCCAAGAGACCCAGTACTTC.

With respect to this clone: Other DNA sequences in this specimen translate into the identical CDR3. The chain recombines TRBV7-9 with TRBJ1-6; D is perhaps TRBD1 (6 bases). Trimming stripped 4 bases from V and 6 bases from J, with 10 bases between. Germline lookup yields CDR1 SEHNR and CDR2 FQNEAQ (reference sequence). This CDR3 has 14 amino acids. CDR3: CASSSGTPNSPLHF. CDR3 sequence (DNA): TGTGCCAGCAGCTCCGGGACACCTAATTCACCCCTCCACTTT.

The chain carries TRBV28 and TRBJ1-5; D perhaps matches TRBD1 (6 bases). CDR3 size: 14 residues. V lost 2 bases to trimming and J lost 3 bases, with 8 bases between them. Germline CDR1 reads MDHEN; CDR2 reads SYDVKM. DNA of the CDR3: TGTGCCAGCAGTTTAGGACAGAACAATCAGCCCCAGCATTTT. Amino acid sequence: CASSLGQNNQPQHF.

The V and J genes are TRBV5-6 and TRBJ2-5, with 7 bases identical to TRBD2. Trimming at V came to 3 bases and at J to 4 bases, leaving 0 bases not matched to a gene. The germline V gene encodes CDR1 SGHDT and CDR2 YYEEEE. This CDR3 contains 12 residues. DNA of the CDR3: TGTGCCAGCAGCTGGACTAGAGAGACCCAGTACTTC. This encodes CASSWTRETQYF.

CDR3 DNA sequence: TGTGCCAGCTCACCCCGACTCTCCTACGAGCAGTACTTC. This codes for CASSPRLSYEQYF. This chain connects TRBV18 to TRBJ2-7; D unresolved. The V end was cut by 3 bases, the J end by 0 bases, with 6 bases between. CDR1 KGHSH and CDR2 LQKENI come from the germline V gene. This CDR3 contains 13 residues.

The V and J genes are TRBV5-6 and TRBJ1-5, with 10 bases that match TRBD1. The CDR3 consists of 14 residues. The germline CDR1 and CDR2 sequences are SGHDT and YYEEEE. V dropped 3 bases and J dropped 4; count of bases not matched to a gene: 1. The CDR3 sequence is CASSSGQGNQPQHF. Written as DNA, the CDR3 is TGTGCCAGCAGCTCGGGACAGGGGAATCAGCCCCAGCATTTT.

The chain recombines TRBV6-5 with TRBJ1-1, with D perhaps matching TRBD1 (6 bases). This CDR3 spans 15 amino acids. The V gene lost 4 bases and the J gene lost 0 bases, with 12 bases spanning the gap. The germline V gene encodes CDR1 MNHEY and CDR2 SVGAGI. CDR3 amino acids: CASSWGGQMNTEAFF. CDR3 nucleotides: TGTGCCAGCAGTTGGGGGGGGCAGATGAACACTGAAGCTTTCTTT.

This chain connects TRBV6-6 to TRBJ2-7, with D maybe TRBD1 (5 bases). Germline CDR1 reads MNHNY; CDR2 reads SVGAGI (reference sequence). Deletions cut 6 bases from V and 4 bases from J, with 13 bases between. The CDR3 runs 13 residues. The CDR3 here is CASSPGQVYEQYF. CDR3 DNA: TGTGCCAGCAGCCCTGGACAAGTGTACGAGCAGTACTTC.

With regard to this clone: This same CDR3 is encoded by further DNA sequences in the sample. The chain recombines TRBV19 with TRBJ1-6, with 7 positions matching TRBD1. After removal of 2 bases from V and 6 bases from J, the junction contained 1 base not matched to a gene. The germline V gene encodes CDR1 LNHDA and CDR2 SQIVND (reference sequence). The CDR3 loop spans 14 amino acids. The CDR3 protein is CASSIRDSNSPLHF. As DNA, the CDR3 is TGTGCCAGTAGTATAAGGGACAGTAATTCACCCCTCCACTTT.

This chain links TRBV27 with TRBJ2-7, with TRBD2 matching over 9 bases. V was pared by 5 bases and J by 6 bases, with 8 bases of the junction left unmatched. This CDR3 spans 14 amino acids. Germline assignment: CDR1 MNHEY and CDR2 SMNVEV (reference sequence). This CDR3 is CASSPRTSVAEQYF. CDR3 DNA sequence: TGTGCCAGCAGTCCCCGGACTAGCGTGGCCGAGCAGTACTTC.

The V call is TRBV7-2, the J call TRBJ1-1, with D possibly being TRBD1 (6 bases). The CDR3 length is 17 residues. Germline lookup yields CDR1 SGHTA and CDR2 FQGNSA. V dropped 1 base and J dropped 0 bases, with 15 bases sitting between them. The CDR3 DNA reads TGTGCCAGCAGCTTAGGCCTAAGGGGGAGCTTGAACACTGAAGCTTTCTTT. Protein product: CASSLGLRGSLNTEAFF.

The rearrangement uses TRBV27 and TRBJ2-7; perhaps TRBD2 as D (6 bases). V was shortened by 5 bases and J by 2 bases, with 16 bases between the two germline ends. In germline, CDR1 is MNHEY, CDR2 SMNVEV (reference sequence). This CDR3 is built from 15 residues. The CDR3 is CASSRPGTLPYEQYF. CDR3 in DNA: TGTGCCAGCAGTCGCCCCGGGACTCTACCCTACGAGCAGTACTTC.

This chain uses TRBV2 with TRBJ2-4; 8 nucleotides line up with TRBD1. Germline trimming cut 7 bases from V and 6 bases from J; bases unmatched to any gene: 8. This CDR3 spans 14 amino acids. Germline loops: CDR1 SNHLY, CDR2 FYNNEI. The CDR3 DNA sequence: TGTGCCAGCAAGTCGACAGGGGAGAGAAACATTCAGTACTTC. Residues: CASKSTGERNIQYF.

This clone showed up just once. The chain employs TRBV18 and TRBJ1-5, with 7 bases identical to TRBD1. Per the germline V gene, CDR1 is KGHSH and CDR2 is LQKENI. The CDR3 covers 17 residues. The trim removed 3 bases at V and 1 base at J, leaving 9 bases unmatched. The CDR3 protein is CASSPGVGQASNQPQHF. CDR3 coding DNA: TGTGCCAGCTCACCGGGGGTAGGACAGGCCAGCAATCAGCCCCAGCATTTT.

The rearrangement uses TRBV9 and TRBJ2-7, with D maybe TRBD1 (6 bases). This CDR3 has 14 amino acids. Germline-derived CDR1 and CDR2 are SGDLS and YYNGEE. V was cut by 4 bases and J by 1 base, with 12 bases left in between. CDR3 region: CASSKQGKSYEQYF. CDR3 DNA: TGTGCCAGCAGCAAGCAGGGGAAATCCTACGAGCAGTACTTC.

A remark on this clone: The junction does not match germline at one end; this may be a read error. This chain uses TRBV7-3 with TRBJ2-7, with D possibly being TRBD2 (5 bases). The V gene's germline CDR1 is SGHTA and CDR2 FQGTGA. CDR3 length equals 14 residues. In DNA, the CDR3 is TGTGCCAGCAGCTTTGGCATCCGAGACTACGGGCAGTACTTC. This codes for CASSFGIRDYGQYF.

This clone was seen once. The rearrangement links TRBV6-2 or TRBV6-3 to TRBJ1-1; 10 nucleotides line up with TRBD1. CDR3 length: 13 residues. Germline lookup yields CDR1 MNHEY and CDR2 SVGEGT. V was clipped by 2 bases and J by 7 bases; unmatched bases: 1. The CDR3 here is CASSYGTGDEAFF. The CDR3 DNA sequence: TGTGCCAGCAGTTACGGGACAGGGGATGAAGCTTTCTTT.

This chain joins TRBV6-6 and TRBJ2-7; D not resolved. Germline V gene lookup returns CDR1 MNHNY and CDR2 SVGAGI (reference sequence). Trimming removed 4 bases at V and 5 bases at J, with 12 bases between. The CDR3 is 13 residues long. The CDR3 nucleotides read TGTGCCAGCAGTTCCGGTCCGGGTAACGAGCAGTACTTC. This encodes CASSSGPGNEQYF.

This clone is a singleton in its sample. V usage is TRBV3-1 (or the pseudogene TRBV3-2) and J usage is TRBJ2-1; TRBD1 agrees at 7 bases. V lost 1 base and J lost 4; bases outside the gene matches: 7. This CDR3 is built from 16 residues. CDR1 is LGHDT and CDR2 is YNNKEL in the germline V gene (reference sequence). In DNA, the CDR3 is TGTGCCAGCAGCCAAGGGTCGGCAGGGGGATACAATGAGCAGTTCTTC. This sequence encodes CASSQGSAGGYNEQFF.

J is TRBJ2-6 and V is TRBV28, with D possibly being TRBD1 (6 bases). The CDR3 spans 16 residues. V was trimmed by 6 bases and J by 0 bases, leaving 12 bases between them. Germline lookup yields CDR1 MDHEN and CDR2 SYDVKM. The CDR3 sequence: CASSAFRGSGANVLTF. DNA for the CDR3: TGTGCCAGCAGCGCTTTCAGGGGCTCTGGGGCCAACGTCCTGACTTTC.